This passage covers 27 T cell receptor beta chains from one sample sequenced in a study of T cells after yellow fever vaccination. One entry per CDR3 protein, called by TCRdb with MiXCR from the 5' RACE reads. Of about 370,000 distinct CDR3 sequences in the sample, 9.5% to 13% are singletons; the top ten hold roughly a sixth. Material: PBMCs, obtained on the day of the first yellow fever vaccination. Source of these receptors: a man aged 18 to 29 who received the YFV17D yellow fever vaccine.

The table lists this clonotype with a few counts. V usage is TRBV4-1 and J usage is TRBJ1-2, with a possible D match to TRBD1 (5 bases). V was pared by 1 base and J by 6 bases, with 18 bases between. Germline assignment: CDR1 MGHRA and CDR2 YSYEKL. The CDR3 runs 16 residues. The CDR3 region has the DNA TGCGCCAGCAGCCAAGGAACGGCAAGGGGTGTACATGGCTACACCTTC. It yields the protein CASSQGTARGVHGYTF.

Only a few counts were recorded for this clonotype. The chain combines TRBV7-2 with TRBJ2-5, with D possibly being TRBD2 (6 bases). Trimming shortened V by 8 bases and J by 1 base, and 14 bases separated the two germline ends. Germline V CDR1 and CDR2: SGHTA, FQGNSA. This CDR3 contains 14 residues. The CDR3 reads CASGPGLSQETQYF. CDR3 DNA sequence: TGTGCCAGCGGCCCGGGACTCAGCCAAGAGACCCAGTACTTC. The full variable domain, completed using reference TRBV7-2 and TRBJ2-5, is GAGVSQSPSNKVTEKGKDVELRCDPISGHTALYWYRQSLGQGLEFLIYFQGNSAPDKSGLPSDRFSAERTGGSVSTLTIQRTQQEDSAVYLCASGPGLSQETQYFGPGTRLLVL.

This clonotype came up a few times. The V call is TRBV27, the J call TRBJ2-7; TRBD2 is a possible D gene (5 bases). With 6 bases removed from V and 0 bases from J, the gap between germline ends came to 12 bases. The CDR3 has 14 amino acids. Germline lookup yields CDR1 MNHEY and CDR2 SMNVEV (reference sequence). The CDR3 region has the DNA TGTGCCAGCAGCCCTGTAGGGAGCTCCTACGAGCAGTACGTC. Translation: CASSPVGSSYEQYV.

The chain couples TRBV20-1 to TRBJ1-1, with TRBD1 identical over 11 bases. The CDR3 sequence is 13 residues long. V dropped 7 bases and J dropped 5; count of bases not matched to a gene: 6. Per germline, CDR1 DFQATT and CDR2 SNEGSKA (reference sequence). The CDR3, as DNA: TGCAGTGTTGGACAGGGGGCCAGGACTGAAGCTTTCTTT. It yields the protein CSVGQGARTEAFF.

V is TRBV2 and J is TRBJ1-1; tentative D call: TRBD1 (6 bases). The CDR3 contains 13 residues. V was shortened by 6 bases and J by 0 bases, with 8 bases between the two germline ends. Germline CDR1 reads SNHLY; CDR2 reads FYNNEI. This CDR3 is CASRGGLNTEAFF. The DNA for the CDR3 is TGTGCCAGCAGGGGGGGCCTGAACACTGAAGCTTTCTTT.

The sample holds many counts of this clonotype. This chain links TRBV5-1 with TRBJ2-5; D gene uncertain. Germline V gene data show CDR1 as SGHRS and CDR2 as YFSETQ. CDR3 length equals 11 residues. V lost 5 bases and J 5 bases, leaving 7 bases between the germline ends. The DNA for the CDR3 is TGCGCCAGCAGACGTGACGAGACCCAGTACTTC. This encodes CASRRDETQYF.

V is TRBV7-3 and J is TRBJ1-2, with D possibly matching TRBD1 (5 bases). V lost 4 bases, J lost 8 bases, and 17 bases lay in between. The germline V gene encodes CDR1 SGHTA and CDR2 FQGTGA. CDR3 length: 14 residues. CDR3 DNA: TGTGCCAGCAGCTCCAGCGGGGGGAAAGGAGGCTACACCTTC. This codes for CASSSSGGKGGYTF. The variable domain in full, with the rest retrieved from reference TRBV7-3 and TRBJ1-2, is GAGVSQTPSNKVTEKGKYVELRCDPISGHTALYWYRQSLGQGPEFLIYFQGTGAADDSGLPNDRFFAVRPEGSVSTLKIQRTERGDSAVYLCASSSSGGKGGYTFGSGTRLTVV.

This clonotype was observed at least ten times. The gene calls are TRBV7-9 and TRBJ2-4; D may correspond to TRBD1 or TRBD2 (5 bases each). CDR3 length: 16 amino acids. Per the germline V gene, CDR1 is SEHNR and CDR2 is FQNEAQ (reference sequence). Trimming left V 2 bases short and J 1 base short, with 12 bases between. The CDR3 spells CASSLSGPLAKNIQYF. The CDR3, as DNA: TGTGCCAGCAGCTTATCGGGGCCTCTGGCCAAAAACATTCAGTACTTC.

This clonotype showed up many times. The chain uses TRBV7-6 and TRBJ2-7; possibly TRBD2 for D (5 bases). Per germline, CDR1 SGHVS and CDR2 FNYEAQ. Trimming stripped 5 bases from V and 2 bases from J, with 13 bases between. CDR3 length equals 14 residues. The CDR3 DNA follows: TGTGCCAGCAGCCCCTGGACTGGAACCTACGAGCAGTACTTC. Translated, it gives CASSPWTGTYEQYF.

This clonotype was counted many times. CDR3 region: CASSLEANSYNEQFF. For the CDR3, the DNA is TGCGCCAGCAGCTTGGAGGCAAACTCCTACAATGAGCAGTTCTTC. The rearrangement uses TRBV5-1 and TRBJ2-1, with D unresolved. Germline values: CDR1 SGHRS, CDR2 YFSETQ. The CDR3 is 15 amino acids. The V end was cut by 0 bases, the J end by 0 bases, with 7 bases between.

The chain combines TRBV25-1 with TRBJ1-2; D is undetermined. Germline V lookup: CDR1 MGHDK, CDR2 SYGVNS. V shed 8 bases and J shed 4 bases, with 8 bases lying between them. This CDR3 contains 11 residues. In DNA form, the CDR3 reads TGTGCCAGCGCGGTTCCCTATGGCTACACCTTC. This gives the protein CASAVPYGYTF.

The sample holds many counts of this clonotype. This chain joins TRBV29-1 and TRBJ1-1; 9 positions match TRBD1. The V segment lost 3 bases and the J segment 8 bases; nucleotides outside the gene matches: 19. Germline values: CDR1 SQVTM, CDR2 ANQGSEA. The CDR3 consists of 17 residues. The CDR3, as DNA: TGCAGCGTTGAGTCAGTGGGACAGGGCGGTCGGGCGGGAGAAGCTTTCTTT. This encodes CSVESVGQGGRAGEAFF.

In this sample, this clonotype turned up a few times. The chain uses TRBV3-1 and TRBJ1-6; 9 bases align to TRBD1. The CDR3 totals 16 residues. The V gene's germline CDR1 is LGHDT and CDR2 YNNKEL (reference sequence). V was pared by 4 bases and J by 11 bases, with 12 bases of the junction left unmatched. The CDR3 here is CASSPGTGTEGAPLHF. In DNA, the CDR3 is TGTGCCAGCAGCCCCGGGACAGGGACCGAGGGAGCACCCCTCCACTTT. The entire variable domain, with the rest obtained from reference TRBV3-1 and TRBJ1-6, is as follows: DTAVSQTPKYLVTQMGNDKSIKCEQNLGHDTMYWYKQDSKKFLKIMFSYNNKELIINETVPNRFSPKSPDKAHLNLHINSLELGDSAVYFCASSPGTGTEGAPLHFGNGTRLTVT.

This clonotype has a handful of counts. The V gene is TRBV20-1, the J gene TRBJ2-1; 7 bases are a match to TRBD2. V dropped 0 bases and J dropped 8; count of bases not matched to a gene: 10. CDR1 is DFQATT, CDR2 SNEGSKA, per germline (reference sequence). The CDR3 loop spans 15 amino acids. The CDR3 loop is CSARDISGVDDEQFF. In DNA form, the CDR3 reads TGCAGTGCTAGAGATATCAGCGGGGTTGACGATGAGCAGTTCTTC.

This clonotype showed up just a few times. This rearrangement joins TRBV5-1 to TRBJ2-3, with D possibly TRBD2 on 5 matching bases. Germline CDR1 is SGHRS and CDR2 is YFSETQ. This CDR3 contains 13 residues. V was cut by 2 bases and J by 5 bases, with 9 bases left in between. The CDR3 region has the DNA TGCGCCAGCAGCTTACCCGGGGAAGATACGCAGTATTTT. Amino acids: CASSLPGEDTQYF.

The chain carries TRBV6-2 or TRBV6-3 and TRBJ1-3, with D uncertain. The V gene's germline CDR1 is MNHEY and CDR2 SVGEGT. Trimming stripped 8 bases from V and 2 bases from J, with 7 bases between. The CDR3 consists of 12 residues. CDR3 bases: TGTGCCAGCGCCCTACCTGGAAACACCATATATTTT. Translation gives CASALPGNTIYF.

Regarding this clonotype: The missing conserved phenylalanine or tryptophan at the end of this CDR3 makes a read error likely. V and J are TRBV7-9 and TRBJ2-6; D remains ambiguous. Germline V CDR1 and CDR2: SEHNR, FQNEAQ (reference sequence). This CDR3 comprises 15 residues. V lost 8 bases, J lost 3 bases, and 14 bases lay in between. The CDR3 spells CASRSGENGANVLTS. The CDR3 bases are TGTGCCAGCCGTTCAGGTGAAAATGGGGCCAACGTCCTGACTTCC.

This clonotype was counted only a few times. V gene TRBV4-1 combines with J gene TRBJ2-1; maybe TRBD1 (6 bases). This CDR3 is 14 amino acids long. Trimming cost V 1 base and J 10 bases, with 14 bases left between them. Looked up from germline, CDR1 is MGHRA and CDR2 is YSYEKL. The CDR3 sequence is CASSQVDLQGEQFF. The DNA of the CDR3 is TGCGCCAGCAGCCAAGTTGACCTCCAGGGGGAGCAGTTCTTC.

This clonotype was seen a few times. V gene TRBV15 combines with J gene TRBJ2-7, with D tentatively TRBD1 (6 bases). Germline V CDR1 and CDR2: LNHNV, YYDKDF (reference sequence). The V end was cut by 2 bases, the J end by 3 bases, with 14 bases between. The CDR3 extends over 15 amino acids. Here the CDR3 DNA reads TGTGCCACCAGCAGAAATACGGGACACTTCTACGAGCAGTACGTC. Translation: CATSRNTGHFYEQYV.

The V gene is TRBV2, the J gene TRBJ1-5; 8 bases are shared with TRBD1. The V segment lost 4 bases and the J segment 7 bases; nucleotides outside the gene matches: 6. The CDR3 extends over 14 amino acids. Per the germline V gene, CDR1 is SNHLY and CDR2 is FYNNEI. The CDR3 spells CASSGQGMGQPQHF. CDR3 DNA sequence: TGTGCCAGCAGTGGACAGGGGATGGGGCAGCCCCAGCATTTT.

The chain links TRBV7-9 to TRBJ2-2, with no clear D. The V end lost 2 bases, the J end lost 4 bases, and 8 bases lay between the germline ends. The CDR3 covers 14 residues. Per germline, CDR1 SEHNR and CDR2 FQNEAQ (reference sequence). CDR3 bases: TGTGCCAGCAGCTTATTTTCAGGCACCGGGGAGCTGTTTTTT. Encoded protein: CASSLFSGTGELFF.

This clonotype turned up a few times. The V call is TRBV7-9, the J call TRBJ1-2, with 9 bases that match TRBD1. Germline-derived CDR1 and CDR2 are SEHNR and FQNEAQ (reference sequence). The ends lost 4 bases at V and 5 bases at J; junction bases unmatched: 11. CDR3 length: 16 residues. The CDR3 coding sequence is TGTGCCAGCAGCTCTGCCGGGACAGGGACGAGTTATGGCTACACCTTC. This encodes CASSSAGTGTSYGYTF.

The chain uses TRBV5-4 and TRBJ2-1; TRBD1 might be the D (5 bases). The ends were cut back, 1 base at V and 0 bases at J, with 17 bases in the middle. The CDR3 totals 18 residues. The V gene's germline CDR1 is SGHNT and CDR2 YYREEE (reference sequence). The CDR3 here is CASSLPHARGSSYNEQFF. The CDR3 DNA sequence: TGTGCCAGCAGCTTGCCCCATGCTAGGGGAAGCTCCTACAATGAGCAGTTCTTC.

Only a few counts were recorded for this clonotype. CDR3 sequence reads: CASSPDYRGTDTQYF. In DNA form, the CDR3 reads TGTGCCAGCAGCCCGGACTACAGGGGGACAGATACGCAGTATTTT. The rearrangement links TRBV7-8 to TRBJ2-3; 8 bases match TRBD1. The CDR3 runs to 15 residues. The germline gives CDR1 SGHVS, CDR2 FQNEAQ. Losses at the gene ends were 5 bases for V and 3 bases for J; bases not matched to a gene: 7.

This clonotype has more than one count but fewer than ten. V gene TRBV27 combines with J gene TRBJ2-7, with TRBD1 as a possible D gene (5 bases). Germline V lookup: CDR1 MNHEY, CDR2 SMNVEV (reference sequence). This CDR3 has 15 residues. Trimming took off 0 bases at V and 2 bases at J, with 11 bases between the two ends. CDR3 loop: CASSLSWGVPYEQYF. The CDR3 DNA sequence: TGTGCCAGCAGTTTATCGTGGGGCGTGCCCTACGAGCAGTACTTC.

The gene calls are TRBV20-1 and TRBJ2-1; D is unresolved. Trimming cost V 6 bases and J 2 bases, with 14 bases left between them. Germline CDR1 is DFQATT and CDR2 is SNEGSKA (reference sequence). The CDR3 has 14 residues. Here the CDR3 DNA reads TGCAGTGCAACAGACACCCTAACCTACAATGAGCAGTTCTTC. Protein product: CSATDTLTYNEQFF.

This clonotype was counted a few times. The CDR3 nucleotides read TGTGCCAGCTCATCGAGGTCGGGCGTCTACGAGCAGTACGTC. This sequence encodes CASSSRSGVYEQYV. This rearrangement joins TRBV18 to TRBJ2-7; no clear D gene. The CDR3 runs 14 residues. Germline V CDR1 and CDR2: KGHSH, LQKENI. Deletions cut 5 bases from V and 3 bases from J, with 14 bases between.